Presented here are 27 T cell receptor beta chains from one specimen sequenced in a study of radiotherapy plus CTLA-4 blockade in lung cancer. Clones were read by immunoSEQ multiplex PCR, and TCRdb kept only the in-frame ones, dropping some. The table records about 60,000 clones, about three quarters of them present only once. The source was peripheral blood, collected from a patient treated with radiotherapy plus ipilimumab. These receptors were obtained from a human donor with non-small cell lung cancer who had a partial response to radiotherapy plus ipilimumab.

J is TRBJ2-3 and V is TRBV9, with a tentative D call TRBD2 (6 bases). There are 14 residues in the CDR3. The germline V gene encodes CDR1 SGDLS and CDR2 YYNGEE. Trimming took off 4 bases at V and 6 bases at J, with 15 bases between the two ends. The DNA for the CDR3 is TGTGCCAGCAGCTCCGGGACTGGGCGGGATACGCAGTATTTT. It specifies CASSSGTGRDTQYF.

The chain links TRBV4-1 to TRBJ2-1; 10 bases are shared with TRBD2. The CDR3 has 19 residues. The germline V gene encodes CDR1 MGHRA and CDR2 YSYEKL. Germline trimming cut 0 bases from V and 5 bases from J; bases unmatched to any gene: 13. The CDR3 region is CASSQESSSGGSVHNEQFF. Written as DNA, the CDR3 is TGCGCCAGCAGCCAAGAGAGCTCTAGCGGGGGTTCGGTTCACAATGAGCAGTTCTTC.

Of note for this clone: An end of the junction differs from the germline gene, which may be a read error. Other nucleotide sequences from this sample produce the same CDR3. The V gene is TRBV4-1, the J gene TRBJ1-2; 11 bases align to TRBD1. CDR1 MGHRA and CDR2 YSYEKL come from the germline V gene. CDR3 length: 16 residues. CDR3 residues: CASSQDGGTGGYGYTF. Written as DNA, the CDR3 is TGTGCCAGCAGCCAAGATGGCGGGACAGGGGGATATGGCTACACCTTC.

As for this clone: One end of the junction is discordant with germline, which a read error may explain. The CDR3 nucleotides read TGTGCCAGCAGCTTAGCCGACAGGGCGGACTATGGCTGCACCTTC. Amino acid sequence: CASSLADRADYGCTF. The chain carries TRBV7-6 and TRBJ1-2, with 7 bases that match TRBD1. CDR3 size: 15 residues. Germline loops: CDR1 SGHVS, CDR2 FNYEAQ.

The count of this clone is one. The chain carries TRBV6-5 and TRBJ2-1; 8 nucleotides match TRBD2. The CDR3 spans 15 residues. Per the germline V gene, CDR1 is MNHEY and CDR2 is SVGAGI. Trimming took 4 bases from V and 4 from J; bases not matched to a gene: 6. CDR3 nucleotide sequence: TGTGCCAGCAGTTTCGGAGCGGGGGTATACAATGAGCAGTTCTTC. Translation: CASSFGAGVYNEQFF.

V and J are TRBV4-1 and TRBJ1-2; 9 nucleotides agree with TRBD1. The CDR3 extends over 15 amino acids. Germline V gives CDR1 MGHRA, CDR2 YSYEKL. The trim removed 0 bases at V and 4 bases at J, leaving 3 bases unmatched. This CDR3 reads CASSQEGTGSYGYTF. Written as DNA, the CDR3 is TGCGCCAGCAGCCAAGAGGGGACAGGGAGCTATGGCTACACCTTC.

This chain's CDR3 is CASSYIATTEQYF. CDR3 DNA: TGTGCCAGCAGTTACATCGCTACCACCGAGCAGTACTTC. The V gene is TRBV6-5, the J gene TRBJ2-7; D not certain. V was shortened by 2 bases and J by 6 bases, with 11 bases between the two germline ends. The CDR3 has 13 residues. Per the germline V gene, CDR1 is MNHEY and CDR2 is SVGAGI.

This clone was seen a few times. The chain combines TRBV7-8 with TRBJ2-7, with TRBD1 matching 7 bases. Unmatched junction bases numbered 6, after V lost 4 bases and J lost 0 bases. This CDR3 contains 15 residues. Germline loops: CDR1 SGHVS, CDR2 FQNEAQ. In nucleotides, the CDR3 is TGTGCCAGCAGCTCCAGACAGGGACCCTCCTACGAGCAGTACTTC. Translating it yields CASSSRQGPSYEQYF.

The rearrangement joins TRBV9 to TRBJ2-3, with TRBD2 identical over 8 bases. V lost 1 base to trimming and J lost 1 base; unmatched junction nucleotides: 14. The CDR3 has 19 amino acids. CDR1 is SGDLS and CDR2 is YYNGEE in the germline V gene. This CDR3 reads CASSVSGGGHLRGTDTQYF. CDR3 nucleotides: TGTGCCAGCAGCGTATCGGGGGGGGGACACCTAAGGGGCACAGATACGCAGTATTTT.

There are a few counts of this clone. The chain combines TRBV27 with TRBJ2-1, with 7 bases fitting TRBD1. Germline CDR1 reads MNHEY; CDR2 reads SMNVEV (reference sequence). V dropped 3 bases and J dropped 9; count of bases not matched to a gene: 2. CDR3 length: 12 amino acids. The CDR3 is CASSFYRGEQFF. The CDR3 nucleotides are TGTGCCAGCAGTTTCTACAGGGGTGAGCAGTTCTTC.

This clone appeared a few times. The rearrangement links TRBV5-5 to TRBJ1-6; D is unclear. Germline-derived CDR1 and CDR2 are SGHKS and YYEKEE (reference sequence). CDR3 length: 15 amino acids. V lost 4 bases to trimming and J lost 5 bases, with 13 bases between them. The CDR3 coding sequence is TGTGCCAGCAGCCGGGCGGGGTCCGATAATTCACCCCTCCACTTT. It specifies CASSRAGSDNSPLHF.

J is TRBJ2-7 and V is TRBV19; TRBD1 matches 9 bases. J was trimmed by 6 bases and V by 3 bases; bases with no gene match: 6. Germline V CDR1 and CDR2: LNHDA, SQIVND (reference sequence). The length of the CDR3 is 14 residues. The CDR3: CASSITQGAGEQYF. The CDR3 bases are TGTGCCAGTAGTATCACACAGGGGGCCGGCGAGCAGTACTTC.

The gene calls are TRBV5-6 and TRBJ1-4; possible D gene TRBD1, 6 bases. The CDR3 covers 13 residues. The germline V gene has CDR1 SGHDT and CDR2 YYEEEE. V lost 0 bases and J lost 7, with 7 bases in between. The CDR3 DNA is TGTGCCAGCAGCTTGGGGACAGCTGAAAAACTGTTTTTT. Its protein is CASSLGTAEKLFF.

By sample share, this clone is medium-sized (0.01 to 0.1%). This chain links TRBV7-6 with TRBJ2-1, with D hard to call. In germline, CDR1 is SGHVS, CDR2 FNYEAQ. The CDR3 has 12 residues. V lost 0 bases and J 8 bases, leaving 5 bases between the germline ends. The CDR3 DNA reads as TGTGCCAGCAGCTTAGCGGCCGATGAGCAGTTCTTC. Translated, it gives CASSLAADEQFF.

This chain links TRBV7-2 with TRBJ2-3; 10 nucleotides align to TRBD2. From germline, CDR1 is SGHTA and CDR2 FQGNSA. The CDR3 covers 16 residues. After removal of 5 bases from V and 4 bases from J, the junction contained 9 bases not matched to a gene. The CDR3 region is CASSARPSGGPDTQYF. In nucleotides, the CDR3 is TGTGCCAGCAGCGCAAGGCCTAGCGGGGGTCCAGATACGCAGTATTTT.

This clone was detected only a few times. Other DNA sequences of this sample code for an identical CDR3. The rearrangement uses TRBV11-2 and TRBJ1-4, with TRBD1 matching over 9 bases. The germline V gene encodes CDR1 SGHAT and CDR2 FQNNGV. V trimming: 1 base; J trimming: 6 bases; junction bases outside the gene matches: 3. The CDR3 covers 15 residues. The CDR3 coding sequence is TGTGCCAGCAGCTTAGGGGACAGGGACCATGAAAAACTGTTTTTT. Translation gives CASSLGDRDHEKLFF. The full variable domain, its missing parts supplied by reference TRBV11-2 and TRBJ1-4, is EAGVAQSPRYKIIEKRQSVAFWCNPISGHATLYWYQQILGQGPKLLIQFQNNGVVDDSQLPKDRFSAERLKGVDSTLKIQPAKLEDSAVYLCASSLGDRDHEKLFFGSGTQLSVL.

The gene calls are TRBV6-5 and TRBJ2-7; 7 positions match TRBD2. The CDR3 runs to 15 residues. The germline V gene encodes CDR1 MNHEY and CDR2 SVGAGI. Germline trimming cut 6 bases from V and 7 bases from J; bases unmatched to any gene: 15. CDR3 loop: CASRPPGLSGGEQYF. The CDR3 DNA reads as TGTGCCAGCAGGCCACCGGGACTATCTGGAGGGGAGCAGTACTTC.

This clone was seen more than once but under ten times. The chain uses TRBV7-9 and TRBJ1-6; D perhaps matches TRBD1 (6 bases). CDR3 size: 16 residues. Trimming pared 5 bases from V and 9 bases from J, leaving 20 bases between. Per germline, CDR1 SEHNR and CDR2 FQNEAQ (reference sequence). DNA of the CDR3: TGTGCCAGCAGCCTCCCAGGGGAAGGGGAGTCTTCACCCCTCCACTTT. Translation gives CASSLPGEGESSPLHF. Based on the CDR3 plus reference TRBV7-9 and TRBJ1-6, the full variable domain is DTGVSQNPRHKITKRGQNVTFRCDPISEHNRLYWYRQTLGQGPEFLTYFQNEAQLEKSRLLSDRFSAERPKGSFSTLEIQRTEQGDSAMYLCASSLPGEGESSPLHFGNGTRLTVT.

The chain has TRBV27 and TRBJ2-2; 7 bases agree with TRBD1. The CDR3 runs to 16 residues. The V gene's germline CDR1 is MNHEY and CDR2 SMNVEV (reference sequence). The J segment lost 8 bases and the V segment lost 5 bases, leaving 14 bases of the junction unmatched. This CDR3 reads CASSPRQGWGAGELFF. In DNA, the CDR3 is TGTGCCAGCAGTCCGCGACAGGGTTGGGGAGCGGGGGAGCTGTTTTTT.

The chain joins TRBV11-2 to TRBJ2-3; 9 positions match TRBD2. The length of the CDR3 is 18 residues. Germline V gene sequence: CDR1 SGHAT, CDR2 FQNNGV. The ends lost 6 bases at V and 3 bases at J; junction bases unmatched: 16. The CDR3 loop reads CASRPSRRASGETDTQYF. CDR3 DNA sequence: TGTGCCAGCAGACCCAGCCGGCGGGCTAGCGGGGAGACAGATACGCAGTATTTT.

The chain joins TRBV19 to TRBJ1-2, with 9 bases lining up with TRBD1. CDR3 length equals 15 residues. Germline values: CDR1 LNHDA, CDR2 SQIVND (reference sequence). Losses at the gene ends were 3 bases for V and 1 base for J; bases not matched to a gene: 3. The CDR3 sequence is CASSMAGQGNYGYTF. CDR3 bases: TGTGCCAGTAGTATGGCGGGACAGGGTAACTATGGCTACACCTTC.

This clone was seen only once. The CDR3 spells CSTDRTYEQYF. The CDR3 bases are TGCAGTACGGACAGAACCTACGAGCAGTACTTC. The chain has TRBV20-1 and TRBJ2-7; TRBD1 might be the D (6 bases). The CDR3 covers 11 residues. The V end was cut by 8 bases, the J end by 2 bases, with 10 bases between. The V gene's germline CDR1 is DFQATT and CDR2 SNEGSKA (reference sequence).

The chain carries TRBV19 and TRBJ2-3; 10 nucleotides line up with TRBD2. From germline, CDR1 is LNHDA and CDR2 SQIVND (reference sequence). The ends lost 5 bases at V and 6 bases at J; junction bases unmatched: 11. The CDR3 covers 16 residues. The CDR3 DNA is TGTGCCAGTAGTTCTCCAGCGGGGGGGATCGGGGATACGCAGTATTTT. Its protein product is CASSSPAGGIGDTQYF.

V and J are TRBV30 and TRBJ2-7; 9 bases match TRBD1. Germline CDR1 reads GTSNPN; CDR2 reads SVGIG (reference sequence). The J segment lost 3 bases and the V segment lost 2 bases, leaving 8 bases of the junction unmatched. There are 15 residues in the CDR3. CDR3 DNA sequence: TGTGCCTGGAGTTTGGGACAGGGACGAAGCTACGAGCAGTACTTC. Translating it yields CAWSLGQGRSYEQYF.

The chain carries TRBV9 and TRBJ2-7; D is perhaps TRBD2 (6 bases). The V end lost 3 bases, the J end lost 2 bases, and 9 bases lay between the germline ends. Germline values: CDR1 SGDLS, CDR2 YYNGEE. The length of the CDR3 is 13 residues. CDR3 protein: CASSGGAPYEQYF. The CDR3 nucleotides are TGTGCCAGCAGCGGCGGGGCCCCCTACGAGCAGTACTTC.

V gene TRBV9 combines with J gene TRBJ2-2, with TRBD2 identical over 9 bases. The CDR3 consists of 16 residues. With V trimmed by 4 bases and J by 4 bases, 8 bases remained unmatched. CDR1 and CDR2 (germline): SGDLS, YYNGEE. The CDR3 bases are TGTGCCAGCAGCCCTAGTGGCGGGGGGGCCACCGGGGAGCTGTTTTTT. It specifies CASSPSGGGATGELFF.

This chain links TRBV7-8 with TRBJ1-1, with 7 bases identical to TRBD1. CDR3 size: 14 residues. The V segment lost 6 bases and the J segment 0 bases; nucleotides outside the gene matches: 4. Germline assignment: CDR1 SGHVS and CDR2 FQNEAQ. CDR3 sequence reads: CASSSRGVNTEAFF. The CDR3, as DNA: TGTGCCAGCAGTAGCAGGGGGGTGAACACTGAAGCTTTCTTT.